Given below is one T cell receptor beta chain in context. The record originates from a study of blood T cell repertoires in COVID-19. The assay was immunoSEQ multiplex PCR, and TCRdb's table has in-frame clones only and misses some. Among approximately 170,000 clones listed, roughly nine tenths were seen once. The CDR3 is 12 amino acids. V was cut by 5 bases and J by 5 bases, with 7 bases left in between. Germline lookup yields CDR1 MDHEN and CDR2 SYDVKM. The sample taken for sequencing was peripheral blood. This clonotype originated in a woman in her 70s with acute or convalescent COVID-19. The chain is built from TRBV28 and TRBJ2-1; no definite D call. The CDR3 bases are TGTGCCAGCAGTCGCCGGGACAATGAGCAGTTCTTC. It specifies CASSRRDNEQFF.